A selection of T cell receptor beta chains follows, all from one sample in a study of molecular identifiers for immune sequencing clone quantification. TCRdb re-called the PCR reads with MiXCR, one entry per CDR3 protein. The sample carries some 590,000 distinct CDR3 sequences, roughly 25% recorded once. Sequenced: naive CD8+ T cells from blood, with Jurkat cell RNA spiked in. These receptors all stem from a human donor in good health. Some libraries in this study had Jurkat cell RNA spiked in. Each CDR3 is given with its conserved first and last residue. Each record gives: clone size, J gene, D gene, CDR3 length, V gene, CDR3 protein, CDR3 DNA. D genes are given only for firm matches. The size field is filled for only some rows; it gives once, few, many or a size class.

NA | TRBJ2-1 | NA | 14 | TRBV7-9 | CASSLYSGYNEQFF | TGTGCCAGCAGCTTATACAGCGGCTACAATGAGCAGTTCTTC
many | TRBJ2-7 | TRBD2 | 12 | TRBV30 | CAWSVAGDEQYF | TGTGCCTGGAGTGTGGCGGGGGACGAGCAGTACTTC
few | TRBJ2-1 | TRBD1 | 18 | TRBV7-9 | CASSLPTRTGVGDNEQFF | TGTGCCAGCAGCTTACCTACCCGGACAGGGGTAGGGGACAATGAGCAGTTCTTC
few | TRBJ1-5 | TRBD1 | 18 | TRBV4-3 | CASSPGTGNLWGNQPQHF | TGCGCCAGCAGCCCAGGGACAGGGAACCTTTGGGGCAATCAGCCCCAGCATTTT
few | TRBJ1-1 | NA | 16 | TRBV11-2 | CASSSLAGGLDTEAFF | TGTGCCAGCAGCTCCCTGGCCGGGGGGCTGGACACTGAAGCTTTCTTT
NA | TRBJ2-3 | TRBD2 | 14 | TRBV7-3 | CAGSPTSGEDTQYF | TGTGCCGGCAGCCCGACTAGCGGGGAAGATACGCAGTATTTT
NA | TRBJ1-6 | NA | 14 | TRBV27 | CASRLSERNSPLHF | TGTGCCAGCAGACTCTCTGAAAGAAATTCACCCCTCCACTTT
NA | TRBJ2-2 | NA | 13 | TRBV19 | CASSIDGTGELFF | TGTGCCAGTAGTATCGATGGCACCGGGGAGCTGTTTTTT
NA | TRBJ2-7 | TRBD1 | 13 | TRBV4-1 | CASSQGTGFEQYF | TGCGCCAGCAGCCAAGGGACAGGGTTCGAGCAGTACTTC
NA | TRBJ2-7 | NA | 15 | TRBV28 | CASSAARGYSYEQYF | TGTGCCAGCAGCGCAGCTAGAGGATATTCCTACGAGCAGTACTTC
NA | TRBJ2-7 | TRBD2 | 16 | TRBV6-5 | CASSYSTSGVAYEQYF | TGTGCCAGCAGTTACTCTACTAGCGGGGTTGCCTACGAGCAGTACTTC
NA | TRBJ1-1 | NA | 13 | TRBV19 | CASRYSMNTEAFF | TGTGCCAGTAGATACAGCATGAACACTGAAGCTTTCTTT
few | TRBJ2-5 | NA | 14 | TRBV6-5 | CASSKWDGEETQYF | TGTGCCAGCAGTAAATGGGACGGAGAAGAGACCCAGTACTTC
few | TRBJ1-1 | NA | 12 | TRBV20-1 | CSAQDGNTEAFF | TGCAGTGCTCAGGACGGGAACACTGAAGCTTTCTTT
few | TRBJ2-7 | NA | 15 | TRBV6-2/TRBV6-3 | CASRNRGTLGAEQYF | TGTGCCAGCAGGAACCGAGGGACGCTAGGGGCCGAGCAGTACTTC
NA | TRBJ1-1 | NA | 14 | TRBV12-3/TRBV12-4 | CASSGAGGGTEAFF | TGTGCCAGCAGTGGAGCAGGTGGGGGGACTGAAGCTTTCTTT
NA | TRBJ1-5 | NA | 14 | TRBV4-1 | CASSRDRCNQPQHF | TGCGCCAGCAGCCGAGACAGATGCAATCAGCCCCAGCATTTT
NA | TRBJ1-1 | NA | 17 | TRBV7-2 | CASSHQVTHAMNTEAFF | TGTGCCAGCAGCCACCAAGTAACTCACGCGATGAACACTGAAGCTTTCTTT
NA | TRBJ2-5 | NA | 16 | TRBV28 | CASGLFVRAWEETQYF | TGTGCCAGCGGTTTATTTGTCAGGGCATGGGAAGAGACCCAGTACTTC
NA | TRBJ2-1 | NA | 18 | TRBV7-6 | CASTNSPGSERPGNAQFF | TGTGCCAGCACCAACTCACCGGGGTCGGAAAGGCCTGGGAATGCGCAGTTCTTC
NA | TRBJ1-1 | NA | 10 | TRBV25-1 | CASSGQEASF | TGTGCCAGCAGTGGACAAGAAGCTTCCTTT
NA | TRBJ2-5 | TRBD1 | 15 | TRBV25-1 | CASSESMGTEETQYF | TGTGCCAGCAGTGAAAGTATGGGGACAGAAGAGACCCAGTACTTC
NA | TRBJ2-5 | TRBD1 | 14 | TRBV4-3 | CARSQGQGGETQYF | TGCGCCCGCAGCCAAGGACAGGGTGGCGAGACCCAGTACTTC
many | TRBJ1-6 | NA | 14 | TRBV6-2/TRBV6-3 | CASTGLSSNSPLHF | TGTGCCAGCACTGGACTGTCATCGAATTCACCCCTCCACTTT
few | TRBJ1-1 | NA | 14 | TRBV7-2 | CASSQRDLNTEAFF | TGTGCCAGCAGCCAGCGGGACCTGAACACTGAAGCTTTCTTT
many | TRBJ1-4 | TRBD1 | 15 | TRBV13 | CASRGQGSDQEKLFF | TGTGCCAGCAGGGGACAGGGGAGTGATCAAGAAAAACTGTTTTTT
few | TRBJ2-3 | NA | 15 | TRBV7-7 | CASSFSFGRGDTQYF | TGTGCCAGCAGCTTTTCCTTTGGTAGAGGAGATACGCAGTATTTT
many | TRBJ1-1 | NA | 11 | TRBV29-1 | CSVELGIEAFF | TGCAGCGTTGAATTAGGGATTGAAGCTTTCTTT
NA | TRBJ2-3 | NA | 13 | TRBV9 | CASADTDTDTQYF | TGTGCCAGCGCGGATACAGACACAGATACGCAGTATTTT
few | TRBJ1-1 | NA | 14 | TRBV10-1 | CASSEALRGTEAFF | TGCGCCAGCAGTGAGGCACTTAGGGGGACTGAAGCTTTCTTT
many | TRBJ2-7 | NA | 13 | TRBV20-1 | CSAPDGGSYEQYF | TGCAGTGCTCCGGACGGGGGATCCTACGAGCAGTACTTC
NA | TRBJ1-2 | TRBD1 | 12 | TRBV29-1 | CSVDREPYGYTF | TGCAGCGTAGACAGGGAACCCTATGGCTACACCTTC
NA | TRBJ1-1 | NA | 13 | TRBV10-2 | CAAVSRGHTEAFF | TGCGCCGCAGTGAGCCGGGGCCACACTGAAGCTTTCTTT
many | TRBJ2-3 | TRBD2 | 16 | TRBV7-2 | CASSPLLAGTTDTQYF | TGTGCCAGCAGCCCCTTACTAGCGGGAACCACAGATACGCAGTATTTT
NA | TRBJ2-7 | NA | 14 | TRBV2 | CASIAGTALYEQYF | TGTGCCAGCATCGCGGGGACAGCGCTCTACGAGCAGTACTTC
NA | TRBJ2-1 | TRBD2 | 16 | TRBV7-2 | CASSPSAGGMYNEQFF | TGTGCCAGCAGCCCTTCAGCGGGAGGTATGTACAATGAGCAGTTCTTC
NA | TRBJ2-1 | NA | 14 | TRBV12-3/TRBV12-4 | CASGRAASYNEQFF | TGTGCCAGCGGACGGGCTGCCTCCTACAATGAGCAGTTCTTC
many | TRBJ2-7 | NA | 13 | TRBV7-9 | CASSPTVGYEQYF | TGTGCCAGCAGCCCCACCGTAGGGTACGAGCAGTACTTC
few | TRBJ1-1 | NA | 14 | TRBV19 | CASSMGSFSPEAFF | TGTGCCAGTAGTATGGGTTCCTTCAGTCCTGAAGCTTTCTTT
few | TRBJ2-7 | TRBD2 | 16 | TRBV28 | CASSINDSGSIYEQYF | TGTGCCAGCTCAATCAACGATAGCGGGAGTATCTACGAGCAGTACTTC
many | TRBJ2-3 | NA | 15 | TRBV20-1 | CSARSSDESTDTQYF | TGCAGTGCGCGCTCCTCCGACGAGAGCACAGATACGCAGTATTTT
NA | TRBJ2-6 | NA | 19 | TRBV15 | CATSRDTGTVFSGANVLTF | TGTGCCACCAGCAGAGATACCGGGACGGTATTCTCTGGGGCCAACGTCCTGACTTTC
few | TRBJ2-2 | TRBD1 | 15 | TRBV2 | CASSGDSQNIGELFF | TGTGCCAGCAGTGGGGACAGCCAAAACATCGGGGAGCTGTTTTTT
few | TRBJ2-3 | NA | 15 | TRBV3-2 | CASSQDQDSTDTQYF | TGTGCCAGCAGCCAAGATCAGGACAGCACAGATACGCAGTATTTT
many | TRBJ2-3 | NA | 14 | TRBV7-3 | CASSFQFPTDTQYF | TGTGCCAGCAGCTTTCAGTTCCCCACAGATACGCAGTATTTT
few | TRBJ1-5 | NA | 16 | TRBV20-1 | CSARRSGPGSNQPQHF | TGCAGTGCTAGACGGTCAGGCCCTGGAAGCAATCAGCCCCAGCATTTT
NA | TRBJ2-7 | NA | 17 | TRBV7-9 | CASSSDTSFGNLDEQYF | TGTGCCAGCAGCTCGGATACTAGTTTCGGGAACCTAGACGAGCAGTACTTC
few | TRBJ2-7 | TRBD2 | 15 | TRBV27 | CASRLAGGPAYEQYF | TGTGCCAGCAGGCTAGCGGGGGGGCCAGCCTACGAGCAGTACTTC
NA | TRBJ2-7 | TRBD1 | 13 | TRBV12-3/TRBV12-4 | CASTNDRVYEQYF | TGTGCCAGCACCAACGACAGGGTCTACGAGCAGTACTTC
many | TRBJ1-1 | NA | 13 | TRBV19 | CASNVGPNTEAFF | TGTGCCAGTAATGTAGGACCTAACACTGAAGCTTTCTTT
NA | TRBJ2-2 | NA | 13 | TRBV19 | CASTGPHTGELFF | TGTGCCAGTACGGGACCCCACACCGGGGAGCTGTTTTTT
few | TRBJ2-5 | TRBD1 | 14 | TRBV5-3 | CARIGTAYQETQYF | TGTGCCCGTATAGGGACAGCCTACCAAGAGACCCAGTACTTC
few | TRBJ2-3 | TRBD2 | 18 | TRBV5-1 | CASSRLGLAGGPTDTQYF | TGCGCCAGCAGCAGGCTCGGACTAGCGGGAGGGCCCACTGATACGCAGTATTTT
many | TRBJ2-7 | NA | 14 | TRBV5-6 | CASSLEEEGNEQYF | TGTGCCAGCAGCTTGGAGGAGGAGGGTAACGAGCAGTACTTC
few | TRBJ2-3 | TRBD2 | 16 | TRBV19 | CASVGLAGGGTDTQYF | TGTGCCTCGGTAGGACTAGCGGGGGGGGGCACAGATACGCAGTATTTT